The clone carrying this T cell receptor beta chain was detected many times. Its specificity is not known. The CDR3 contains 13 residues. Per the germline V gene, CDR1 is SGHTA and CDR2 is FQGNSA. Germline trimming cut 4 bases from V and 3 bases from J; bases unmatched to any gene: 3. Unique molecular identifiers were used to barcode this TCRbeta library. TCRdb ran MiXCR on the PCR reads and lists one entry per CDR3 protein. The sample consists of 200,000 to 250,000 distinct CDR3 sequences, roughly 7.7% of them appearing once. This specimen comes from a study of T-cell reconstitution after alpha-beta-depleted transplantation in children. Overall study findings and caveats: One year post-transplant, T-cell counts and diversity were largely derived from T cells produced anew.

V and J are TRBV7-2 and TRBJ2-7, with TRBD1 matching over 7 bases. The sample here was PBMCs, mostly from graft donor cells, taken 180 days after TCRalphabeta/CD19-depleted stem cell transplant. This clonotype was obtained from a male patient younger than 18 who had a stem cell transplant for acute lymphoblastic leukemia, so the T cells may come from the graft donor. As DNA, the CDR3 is TGTGCCAGCAGCTCCCGGACAGGCTACGAGCAGTACTTC. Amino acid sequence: CASSSRTGYEQYF.